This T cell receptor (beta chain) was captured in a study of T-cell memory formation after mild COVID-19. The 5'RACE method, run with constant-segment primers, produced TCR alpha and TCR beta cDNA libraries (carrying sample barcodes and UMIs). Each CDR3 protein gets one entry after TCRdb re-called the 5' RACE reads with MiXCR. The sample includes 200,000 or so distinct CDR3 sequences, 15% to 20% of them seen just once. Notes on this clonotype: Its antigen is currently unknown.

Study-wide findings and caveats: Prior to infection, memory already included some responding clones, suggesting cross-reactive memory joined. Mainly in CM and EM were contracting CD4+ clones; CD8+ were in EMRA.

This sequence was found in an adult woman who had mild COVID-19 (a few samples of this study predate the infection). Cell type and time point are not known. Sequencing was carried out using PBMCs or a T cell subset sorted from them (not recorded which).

The CDR3 DNA reads TGCAGCGTACATGACAGGCTGGGCTATGGCTACACCTTC. It specifies CSVHDRLGYGYTF. The chain links TRBV29-1 to TRBJ1-2, with D tentatively TRBD1 (6 bases). Trimming left V 6 bases short and J 4 bases short, with 15 bases between. Germline CDR1 reads SQVTM; CDR2 reads ANQGSEA. This CDR3 is 13 amino acids long.